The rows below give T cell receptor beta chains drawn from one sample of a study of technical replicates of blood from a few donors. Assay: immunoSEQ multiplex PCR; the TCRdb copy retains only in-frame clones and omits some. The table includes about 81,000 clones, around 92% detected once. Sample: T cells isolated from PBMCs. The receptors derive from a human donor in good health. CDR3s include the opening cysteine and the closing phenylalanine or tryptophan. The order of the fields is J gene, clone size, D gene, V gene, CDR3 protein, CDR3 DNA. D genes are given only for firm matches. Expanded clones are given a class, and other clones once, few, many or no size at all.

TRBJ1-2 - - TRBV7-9 CASSPGDLYGYTF TGTGCCAGCTCCCCAGGGGACCTCTATGGCTACACCTTC
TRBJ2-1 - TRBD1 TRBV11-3 CASSSEQGNEQFF TGTGCCAGCAGCTCCGAACAGGGGAATGAGCAGTTCTTC
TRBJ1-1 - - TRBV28 CASSYLVSGRMNTEAFF TGTGCCAGCAGCTACCTGGTATCAGGGCGTATGAACACTGAAGCTTTCTTT
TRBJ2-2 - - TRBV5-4 CASSLDSNTGELFF TGTGCCAGCAGCTTAGACAGCAACACCGGGGAGCTGTTTTTT
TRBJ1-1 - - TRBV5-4 CASSFSDRAAFF TGTGCCAGCAGCTTTTCCGACAGAGCAGCTTTCTTT
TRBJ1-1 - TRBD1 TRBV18 CASSPGTANTEAFF TGTGCCAGCTCCCCTGGGACAGCAAACACTGAAGCTTTCTTT
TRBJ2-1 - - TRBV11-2 CASSFRLGYNEQFF TGTGCCAGCAGCTTTAGACTAGGGTATAATGAGCAGTTCTTC
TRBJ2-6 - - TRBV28 CASSSRQSGANVLTF TGTGCCAGCAGTTCCCGACAGTCTGGGGCCAACGTCCTGACTTTC
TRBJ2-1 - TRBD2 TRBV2 CASNPGTTYNEQFF TGTGCCAGCAACCCCGGGACTACCTACAATGAGCAGTTCTTC
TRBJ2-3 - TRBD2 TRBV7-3 CASSLRRLAGTPDTQYF TGTGCCAGCAGCTTAAGGCGTCTAGCGGGGACCCCCGATACGCAGTATTTT
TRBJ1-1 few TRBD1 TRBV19 CASRRQGNTEAFF TGTGCCAGTAGACGACAGGGGAACACTGAAGCTTTCTTT
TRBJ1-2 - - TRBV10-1 CASSVLTAHYGYTF TGCGCCAGCAGTGTCTTGACAGCACACTATGGCTACACCTTC
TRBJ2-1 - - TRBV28 CASNGGTPWIEQFF TGTGCCAGCAATGGCGGGACTCCATGGATTGAGCAGTTCTTC
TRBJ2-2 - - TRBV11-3 CASSPQGSGELFF TGTGCCAGCAGCCCACAGGGATCCGGGGAGCTGTTTTTT
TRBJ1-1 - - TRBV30 CGLGVWKEAFF TGTGGCCTCGGGGTTTGGAAAGAAGCTTTCTTT
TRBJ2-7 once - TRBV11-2 CASSSDGGWLRPIGMYEQYF TGTGCCAGCAGCTCAGACGGCGGTTGGCTTCGGCCCATCGGAATGTACGAGCAGTACTTC
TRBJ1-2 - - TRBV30 CAAGFSKGYTF TGTGCCGCAGGGTTTTCGAAGGGCTACACCTTC
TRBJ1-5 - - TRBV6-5 CASSHSLNQPQHF TGTGCCAGCAGTCACAGCTTAAATCAGCCCCAGCATTTT
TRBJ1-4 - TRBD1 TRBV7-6 CASSPDPGGSEKLFF TGTGCCAGCAGCCCAGACCCAGGGGGCTCTGAAAAACTGTTTTTT
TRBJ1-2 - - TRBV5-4 CASRWGGYGGYTF TGTGCCAGCAGGTGGGGGGGCTACGGTGGCTACACCTTC
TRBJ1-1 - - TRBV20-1 CSAKHRYEAFF TGCAGTGCAAAACACAGGTATGAAGCTTTCTTT
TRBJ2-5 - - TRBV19 CASSGTYGETQYF TGTGCCAGTAGCGGGACATACGGAGAGACCCAGTACTTC
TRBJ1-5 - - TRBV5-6 CASSQRTVRDQPQHF TGTGCCAGCAGCCAAAGGACAGTGAGGGACCAGCCCCAGCATTTT
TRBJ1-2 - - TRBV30 CAWSGGTGRGYTF TGTGCCTGGAGCGGAGGAACAGGGCGCGGCTACACCTTC
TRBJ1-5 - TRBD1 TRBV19 CASSADRGWENNQPQHF TGTGCCAGTAGTGCGGACAGGGGGTGGGAAAACAATCAGCCCCAGCATTTT
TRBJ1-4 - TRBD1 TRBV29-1 CSAQGANEKLFF TGCAGCGCCCAGGGGGCGAATGAAAAACTGTTTTTT
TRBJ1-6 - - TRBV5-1 CASSLAGSSYNSPLHF TGCGCCAGCAGCTTGGCCGGGAGCTCCTATAATTCACCCCTCCACTTT
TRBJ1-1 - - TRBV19 CASSVGGNPEAFF TGTGCCAGTAGCGTCGGAGGCAATCCCGAAGCTTTCTTT
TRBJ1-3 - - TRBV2 CASTSTGTMRNTIYF TGTGCCAGCACTAGTACCGGGACTATGAGAAACACCATATATTTT
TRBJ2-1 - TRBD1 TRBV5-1 CASSSLRQGDEQFF TGCGCCAGCAGCTCTTTAAGACAGGGCGATGAGCAGTTCTTC
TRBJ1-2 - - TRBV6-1 CASSGSGYGYTF TGTGCCAGCAGTGGATCAGGGTACGGCTACACCTTC
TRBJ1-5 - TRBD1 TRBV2 CASSPGQGNQPQHF TGTGCCAGCAGTCCGGGACAGGGCAATCAGCCCCAGCATTTT
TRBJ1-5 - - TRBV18 CASSYLGVPSIVRVHQPQHF TGTGCCAGCTCATATCTCGGGGTCCCTAGTATCGTCCGGGTCCATCAGCCCCAGCATTTT
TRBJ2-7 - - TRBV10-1 CASSEGASYEQYF TGCGCCAGCAGTGAGGGGGCGTCCTACGAGCAGTACTTC
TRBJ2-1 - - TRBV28 CASTYPGLNEQFF TGTGCCAGCACTTACCCAGGGCTCAATGAGCAGTTCTTC
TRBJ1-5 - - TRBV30 CAWSGGEGQPQHF TGTGCCTGGAGTGGCGGAGAGGGTCAGCCCCAGCATTTT
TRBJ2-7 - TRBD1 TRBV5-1 CASSFKQMNRGSDHEQYF TGCGCCAGCAGCTTTAAACAAATGAACAGGGGGTCCGACCACGAGCAGTACTTC
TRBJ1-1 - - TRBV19 CASSLPGRGTEAFF TGTGCCAGTAGTCTGCCAGGGAGGGGAACTGAAGCTTTCTTT
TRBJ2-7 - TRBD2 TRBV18 CASSPSGTSGIHGQYF TGTGCCAGCTCACCTTCCGGGACTAGCGGAATACATGGGCAGTACTTC
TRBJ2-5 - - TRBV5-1 CASSFGRADKYF TGCGCCAGCAGCTTTGGGAGAGCCGATAAGTACTTC